Here is one TCR beta chain with its context. Germline values: CDR1 MNHEY, CDR2 SMNVEV (reference sequence). The CDR3 has 15 amino acids. V was cut by 2 bases and J by 3 bases, with 14 bases left in between. The data belong to a study of blood T cell repertoires in COVID-19. The protocol was immunoSEQ multiplex PCR, while the TCRdb copy is restricted to in-frame clones and leaves out a portion. The profile covers 60,000 to 95,000 clones, with around 91% appearing a single time and around 5.4% taken by the ten largest. The TCR originated in a human donor in a cohort sampled during active COVID-19. Sample: peripheral blood. This rearrangement joins TRBV27 to TRBJ2-7, with TRBD1 as a possible D gene (7 bases). CDR3 loop: CASSLVRGAGYEQYF. CDR3 DNA: TGTGCCAGCAGTTTAGTCAGGGGGGCAGGCTACGAGCAGTACTTC.